This T cell receptor (beta chain) was identified during a study of blood T cell repertoires in COVID-19 (dated by TCRdb to the early 2020s). Broadly, across the study: Collaborator samples came from the United States, Italy and Spain and covered acute and convalescent phases of COVID-19. The material from the prospective study consisted of cDNA or gDNA derived from T cells, B-cell-depleted T cells, or PBMCs. Subjects who had been exposed to COVID-19, were actively infected with it, or had recovered from it provided the deeply sampled blood TCRbeta repertoires that made up the dataset. The repertoires were released in a freely available public database intended as a resource for research on the immune response to SARS-CoV-2. Samples came from the ongoing ImmuneRACE study (first 160 participants) plus 1,254 subjects from 6 global collaborators. A de-identified subject ID, COVID-19 status, age in years and sex were almost always included in the sample metadata. Where available, HLA class I and class II types were obtained from metadata supplied by the sample provider rather than from assay-based typing.

In the prospective study, participants were 18 to 89 years old, resided in about two dozen geographic areas of the United States, and were enrolled through a virtual design. To assign participants to cohorts, the prospective study relied on clinical history that participants themselves reported in a screening survey and a study questionnaire. Each participant in the prospective study had whole blood, serum and a nasopharyngeal or oropharyngeal swab collected by mobile phlebotomists. Additional blood draws and questionnaires over an approximately 2-month period could optionally be provided by prospective study participants. Prospective study blood samples were shipped either frozen or at room temperature before DNA extraction. On this clone: Its antigen specificity is not known. No qualities accompany the bases; no much larger clone lies one base away.

Taken from cysteine to phenylalanine, the CDR3 has 14 residues. Only the CDR3 part of the read is kept: 42 bases, read in frame from the first base. TCRbeta CDR3 regions were amplified from genomic DNA by means of the immunoSEQ Assay, a bias-controlled multiplex PCR. In the original analysis: The number of nucleated cells in each sample was estimated by amplification of reference gene primers within the assay. To quantify the absolute abundance of each unique TCRbeta CDR3 rearrangement, sequence reads were collapsed and filtered. Productive Simpson clonality was computed per sample as the square root of Simpson's diversity index over productive rearrangements. Entries here come from immuneACCESS through TCRdb and include only in-frame sequences with V and J called. Some clones fail to appear in such tables; in the studies checked, an unresolved V gene covers under half of the shortfall, and the cause of the remainder is unknown. That table furnishes V, J and clone size, whereas the DNA furnished D and trimming. This sample holds about 400,000 clones; 88% were observed only once. Roughly 2% of the sample is in the top ten clones.

Overall results and qualifications from the work: The quantity of clinical and demographic metadata differed by source and by participant and was supplied without curation.

This receptor was identified in a woman in her forties with acute COVID-19. The V and J segments used are TRBV21-1 and TRBJ1-1; the DNA was not compared with TRBD1, the D call given in the table. TRBV21-1 is tagged as a pseudogene. The sample comprised PBMCs or T cells enriched from blood (not recorded which). The DNA sequence is as follows: TGTGCCAGCAGCAACCGGGACAGGGTAACTGAAGCTTTCTTT. Translated, this is CASSNRDRVTEAFF.